Presented here are 5 T cell receptor beta chains from one specimen sequenced in a study of glioma-infiltrating T cells (dated by TCRdb to the mid-2010s). The run used an Illumina MiSeq. TCR alpha and beta CDR3 regions were amplified with the iRepertoire nested amplicon-rescue multiplex PCR (arm-PCR) platform from RNA. TCRdb reanalyzed the raw reads on its own, using fastp at Q25 for trimming and MiXCR for clone calling, and kept in-frame beta chains. Rows with a matching CDR3 protein are joined into one entry that keeps the most common DNA and genes. This sample gives tens of thousands of distinct CDR3 sequences in total; less than 30% of them show up just once. Over 5% of the sample is held by the ten biggest clonotypes. Input material: glioma tissue, nonneoplastic brain tissue, or PBMCs (not recorded which). The receptors were sampled from a human donor with low-grade glioma or glioblastoma, undergoing nonglioma brain surgery, or in good health (not recorded which).

A word on this clonotype: Just one base apart from a much larger clone, this may be a read error. V and J are TRBV14 and TRBJ2-1; D is uncertain. The DNA matches TRBJ1-2 better at its end, which makes the J call doubtful. Germline-derived CDR1 and CDR2 are SGHDN and FVKESK. This CDR3 has 14 amino acids. In DNA form, the CDR3 reads TGTGCCAGCAGACTCTGGAGGACCAACTATGGCTACACCTTC. Translated: CASRLWRTNYGYTF.

The chain employs TRBV12-3 or TRBV12-4 and TRBJ2-5; D uncertain. The CDR3 contains 14 residues. Trimming pared 4 bases from V and 1 base from J, leaving 10 bases between. The CDR3 reads CASSSRRFQETQYF. The CDR3 DNA reads as TGTGCCAGCAGTTCTCGCAGGTTCCAAGAGACCCAGTACTTC.

A word on this clonotype: Germline and junction disagree at one end, which may indicate a read error. J is TRBJ1-2 and V is TRBV6-1, with D tentatively TRBD1 (6 bases). This CDR3 spans 13 amino acids. CDR1 and CDR2 from the germline V gene are MNHNS and SASEGT. The CDR3 protein is CASGEGQGYGYTF. DNA of the CDR3: TGTGCCAGCGGTGAAGGGCAGGGGTATGGCTACACCTTC.

At least ten counts were recorded for this clonotype. The chain is built from TRBV18 and TRBJ2-5; 11 positions match TRBD2. V was clipped by 1 base and J by 4 bases; unmatched bases: 5. The CDR3 contains 16 residues. Germline values: CDR1 KGHSH, CDR2 LQKENI. In DNA form, the CDR3 reads TGTGCCAGCTCACCACTCCCTAGCGGGAGGTCAGAGACCCAGTACTTC. It codes for CASSPLPSGRSETQYF. Full variable domain (missing parts from reference TRBV18 and TRBJ2-5): NAGVMQNPRHLVRRRGQEARLRCSPMKGHSHVYWYRQLPEEGLKFMVYLQKENIIDESGMPKERFSAEFPKEGPSILRIQQVVRGDSAAYFCASSPLPSGRSETQYFGPGTRLLVL.

This clonotype was counted at least ten times. The V call is TRBV4-1, the J call TRBJ1-5, with 10 bases aligning to TRBD1. The CDR3 is 15 amino acids. CDR1 and CDR2 from the germline V gene are MGHRA and YSYEKL. The ends lost 3 bases at V and 3 bases at J; junction bases unmatched: 2. CDR3 DNA sequence: TGCGCCAGCAGCCAGGGGACAGGGGCCAATCAGCCCCAGCATTTT. Protein: CASSQGTGANQPQHF.